The clone carrying this TCR beta chain has just a few counts. Making TCR cDNA involved 5'RACE template switching, which added UMIs and a universal primer site. TCRdb called the 5' RACE reads again in MiXCR, with one record for every CDR3 protein. The table includes about 330,000 distinct CDR3 sequences, roughly 7% detected once. CDR3 size: 14 residues. J was trimmed by 0 bases and V by 4 bases; bases with no gene match: 3. The germline V gene encodes CDR1 SEHNR and CDR2 FQNEAQ (reference sequence). This entry comes from a study of T cells after yellow fever vaccination. The gene calls are TRBV7-9 and TRBJ2-7; 7 bases are shared with TRBD1. The sequence came from a man between 18 and 35 years old who received the YFV17D yellow fever vaccine. Sequences were derived from PBMCs, sampled more than 40 days after the first yellow fever vaccination. The chain's CDR3 is CASSSGTASYEQYF. CDR3 DNA sequence: TGTGCCAGCAGCTCCGGGACAGCCTCCTACGAGCAGTACTTC.